These T cell receptor beta chains were read from a single sample in a study of Graves' ophthalmopathy and Graves' hyperthyroidism. TCRdb re-derived calls from the multiplex PCR reads in MiXCR, one entry per CDR3 protein. The data contain 200,000 to 250,000 distinct CDR3 sequences, around 45% of them singletons. Sequenced material: peripheral blood. The receptors derive from an adult man with Graves' ophthalmopathy. The CDR3 runs from the conserved cysteine through the conserved F or W. The order of the fields is V gene, J gene, clone size, D gene, CDR3 protein, CDR3 DNA. D genes are given only for firm matches. Size values are once, few and many counts, or a class for expanded clones, and some rows have none.

TRBV20-1	TRBJ1-5	once	TRBD1	CSAISKEPGQVNQPQHF	TGCAGTGCTATCTCTAAGGAACCGGGACAGGTCAATCAGCCCCAGCATTTT
TRBV20-1	TRBJ2-5	NA	TRBD2	CSARVGAGGLRETQYF	TGCAGTGCCCGGGTAGGAGCGGGGGGCCTACGAGAGACCCAGTACTTC
TRBV25-1	TRBJ2-5	few	TRBD2	CSSGSRETQYF	TGCTCTAGCGGGAGTCGAGAGACCCAGTACTTC
TRBV12-3/TRBV12-4	TRBJ1-2	NA	NA	CASSLRRAGYTF	TGTGCCAGCAGTTTACGCAGGGCTGGCTACACCTTC
TRBV4-1	TRBJ1-6	few	NA	CASSQDAKGNSPLHF	TGCGCCAGCAGCCAAGATGCGAAGGGAAATTCACCCCTCCACTTT
TRBV28	TRBJ2-6	few	NA	CASSLPGAGANVLTF	TGTGCCAGCAGTTTACCAGGGGCTGGGGCCAACGTCCTGACTTTC
TRBV7-2	TRBJ2-7	NA	NA	CASSIQNSYEQYF	TGTGCCAGCAGCATCCAGAATTCCTACGAGCAGTACTTC
TRBV15	TRBJ2-7	NA	NA	CATSRDLLDEQYF	TGTGCCACCAGCAGAGATCTTTTAGACGAGCAGTACTTC
TRBV7-2	TRBJ1-5	few	TRBD1	CASSSGTAINQPQHF	TGTGCCAGCAGCTCAGGGACAGCGATCAATCAGCCCCAGCATTTT
TRBV2	TRBJ1-4	few	NA	CASNTPGFADEKLFF	TGTGCCAGTAATACCCCGGGTTTCGCGGACGAAAAACTGTTTTTT
TRBV6-1	TRBJ2-5	NA	NA	CASSIGSLTQYF	TGTGCCAGCAGTATCGGTAGCCTGACCCAGTACTTC
TRBV28	TRBJ1-2	NA	NA	CASSLRRGNYGYTF	TGTGCCAGCAGCCTCCGGAGGGGGAACTATGGCTACACCTTC
TRBV2	TRBJ2-2	NA	NA	CANNFGGPNTGELFF	TGTGCCAACAACTTCGGGGGACCGAACACCGGGGAGCTGTTTTTT
TRBV18	TRBJ1-2	NA	TRBD1	CASSPPDRGGDGYTF	TGTGCCAGCTCACCACCTGACAGGGGAGGCGATGGCTACACCTTC
TRBV2	TRBJ2-6	NA	NA	CASSSVRYSGANVLTF	TGTGCCAGCAGCTCAGTACGTTACTCTGGGGCCAACGTCCTGACTTTC
TRBV7-8	TRBJ1-5	few	NA	CASSLATGGNQPQHF	TGTGCCAGCAGCTTAGCTACAGGAGGTAATCAGCCCCAGCATTTT
TRBV29-1	TRBJ2-5	once	TRBD2	CSHHRGAGGPGETQYF	TGCAGCCACCACCGGGGAGCGGGGGGGCCTGGGGAGACCCAGTACTTC
TRBV28	TRBJ1-2	few	TRBD1	CASTRTGVAYTF	TGTGCCAGCACCCGGACAGGGGTGGCCTACACCTTC
TRBV19	TRBJ1-4	NA	NA	CASGRGREKLFF	TGTGCCAGTGGTCGGGGGAGGGAAAAACTGTTTTTT
TRBV12-3/TRBV12-4	TRBJ2-5	NA	NA	CASSSPLGETQYF	TGTGCCAGCAGTTCCCCGCTGGGGGAGACCCAGTACTTC
TRBV5-1	TRBJ2-7	NA	TRBD1	CASSLMDRVSYEQYF	TGCGCCAGCAGCTTGATGGACAGGGTCTCCTACGAGCAGTACTTC
TRBV12-5	TRBJ2-7	NA	NA	CARDQQGHEQYF	TGTGCTAGGGACCAACAGGGCCACGAGCAGTACTTC
TRBV4-1	TRBJ2-5	NA	NA	CASSPSDGKETQYF	TGCGCCAGCAGCCCGTCGGACGGGAAAGAGACCCAGTACTTC
TRBV25-1	TRBJ1-1	many	NA	CASSVGVNTEAFF	TGTGCCAGCAGTGTGGGAGTGAACACTGAAGCTTTCTTT
TRBV30	TRBJ1-1	NA	TRBD1	CAWSVGTGVTEAFF	TGTGCCTGGAGCGTCGGGACAGGGGTTACTGAAGCTTTCTTT
TRBV6-5	TRBJ2-7	NA	TRBD2	CASSYSTSDNEQYF	TGTGCCAGCAGTTACTCGACTAGCGACAACGAGCAGTACTTC